The TCR beta chain under discussion was sequenced for a study of CD8 T cells in ankylosing spondylitis. Notes on this clonotype: Its cognate antigen is unknown.

The CDR3 has 12 amino acids. Trimming left V 3 bases short and J 5 bases short, with 8 bases between. CDR1 DFQATT and CDR2 SNEGSKA come from the germline V gene (reference sequence). TCR beta libraries were made by quantitative 5'-RACE with molecular barcodes. TCRdb reprocessed the 5' RACE reads via MiXCR and lists one record per CDR3 protein. Of more than 110,000 distinct CDR3 sequences listed, 6.5% to 8.5% were seen once; the top ten hold 7.3%. Regarding the study as a whole: It appeared that ankylosing spondylitis blood was characterized by a TCR beta motif of about eight highly homologous variants. Matched synovial fluid from ankylosing spondylitis patients was reported to be enriched for disease-linked clones.

The receptor comes from a male donor with ankylosing spondylitis. The sample consisted of synovial fluid, either unsorted or a sorted T cell fraction (not recorded which). The rearrangement links TRBV20-1 to TRBJ1-5; D remains ambiguous. The CDR3 sequence is CSASGLYQPQHF. Here the CDR3 DNA reads TGCAGTGCTAGCGGGCTTTATCAGCCCCAGCATTTT.